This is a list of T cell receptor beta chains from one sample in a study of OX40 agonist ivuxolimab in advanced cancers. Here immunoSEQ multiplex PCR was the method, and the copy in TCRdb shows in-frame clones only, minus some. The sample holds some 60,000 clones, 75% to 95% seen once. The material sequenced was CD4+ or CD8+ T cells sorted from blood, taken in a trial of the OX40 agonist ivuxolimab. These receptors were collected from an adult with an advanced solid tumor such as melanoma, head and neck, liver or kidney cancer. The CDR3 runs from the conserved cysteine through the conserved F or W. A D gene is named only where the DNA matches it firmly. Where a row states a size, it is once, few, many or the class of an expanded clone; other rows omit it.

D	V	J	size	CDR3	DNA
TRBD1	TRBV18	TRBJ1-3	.	CASSAPGQGGNTIYF	TGTGCCAGCTCAGCACCGGGACAGGGCGGAAACACCATATATTTT
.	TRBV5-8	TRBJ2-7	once	CASSQGSKGAYEQYF	TGTGCCAGCAGTCAGGGGAGCAAGGGGGCCTACGAGCAGTACTTC
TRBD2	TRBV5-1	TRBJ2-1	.	CASSSGRDEDAQFF	TGCGCCAGCAGCTCGGGGAGGGACGAAGACGCGCAGTTCTTC
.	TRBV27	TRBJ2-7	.	CASSLNPGKSLYEQYF	TGTGCCAGCAGTTTAAATCCGGGAAAGAGCCTCTACGAGCAGTACTTC
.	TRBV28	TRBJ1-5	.	CASSLRIQPQHF	TGTGCCAGCAGTCTCAGAATTCAGCCCCAGCATTTT
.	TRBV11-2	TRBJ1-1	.	CASTPDRNTEAFF	TGTGCCAGCACCCCAGACAGGAACACTGAAGCTTTCTTT
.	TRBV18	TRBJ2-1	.	CASSPLSRNLTYNEQFF	TGTGCCAGCTCACCACTCTCGCGGAACCTAACATACAATGAGCAGTTCTTC
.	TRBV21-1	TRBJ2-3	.	CASSLRHRVYTQYF	TGTGCCAGCAGCTTGAGACATCGCGTTTACACGCAGTATTTT
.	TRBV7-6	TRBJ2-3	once	CASSSGGGGPSTDTQYF	TGTGCCAGCAGCTCAGGGGGCGGGGGCCCTAGCACAGATACGCAGTATTTT
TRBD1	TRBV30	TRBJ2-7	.	CAWSPLGQGNYEQYF	TGTGCCTGGAGTCCCCTGGGACAGGGGAATTACGAGCAGTACTTC
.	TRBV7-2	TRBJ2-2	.	CASVFGTGELFF	TGTGCCAGCGTCTTTGGGACCGGGGAGCTGTTTTTT
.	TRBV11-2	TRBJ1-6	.	CASSPSALEGSPLHF	TGTGCCAGCAGCCCCTCCGCCCTCGAAGGTTCACCCCTCCACTTT
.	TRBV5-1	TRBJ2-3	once	CASSLGRGSDTQYF	TGCGCCAGCAGCTTGGGTCGGGGATCAGATACGCAGTATTTT
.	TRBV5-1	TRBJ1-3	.	CASSVQGKSGNTIYF	TGCGCCAGCAGCGTACAGGGCAAATCTGGAAACACCATATATTTT
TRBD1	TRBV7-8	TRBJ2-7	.	CASSSRDSSYEQYF	TGTGCCAGCAGCTCTCGGGACAGCTCCTACGAGCAGTACTTC
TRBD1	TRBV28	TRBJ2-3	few	CASSPHGQGPRTDTQYF	TGTGCCAGCAGTCCTCACGGACAGGGGCCGAGAACAGATACGCAGTATTTT
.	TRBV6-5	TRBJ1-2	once	CASRRGAEGGYTF	TGTGCCAGCAGGAGGGGGGCTGAGGGCGGCTACACCTTC
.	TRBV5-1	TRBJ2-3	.	CASSFGGSGGVDTQYF	TGCGCCAGCAGCTTCGGAGGTAGCGGAGGGGTAGATACGCAGTATTTT
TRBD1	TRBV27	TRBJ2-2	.	CASSLRIGTGVNLNTGELFF	TGTGCCAGCAGTTTGAGGATCGGGACAGGAGTTAACCTGAACACCGGGGAGCTGTTTTTT
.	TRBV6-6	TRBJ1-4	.	CASSSSGVGYEKLFF	TGTGCCAGCAGTTCCTCGGGGGTGGGGTATGAAAAACTGTTTTTT
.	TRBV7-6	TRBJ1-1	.	CASSFSPNTEAFF	TGTGCCAGCAGCTTCTCACCTAACACTGAAGCTTTCTTT
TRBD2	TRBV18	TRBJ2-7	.	CASSPIPGTSGPYEQYF	TGTGCCAGCTCACCCATACCCGGGACTAGCGGTCCGTACGAGCAGTACTTC
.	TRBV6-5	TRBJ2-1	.	CASGRTVSYNEQFF	TGTGCCAGCGGGCGGACCGTCTCCTACAATGAGCAGTTCTTC
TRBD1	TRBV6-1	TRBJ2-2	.	CASIRTGNTGELFF	TGTGCCAGCATCCGGACAGGGAACACCGGGGAGCTGTTTTTT
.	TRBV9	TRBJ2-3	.	CASSGGRLRTDTQYF	TGTGCCAGCAGCGGAGGTCGGCTCCGCACAGATACGCAGTATTTT
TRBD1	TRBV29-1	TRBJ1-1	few	CSGSGGYTEAFF	TGCAGCGGATCAGGGGGATACACTGAAGCTTTCTTT
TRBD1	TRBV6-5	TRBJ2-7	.	CASSNGQGAEQYF	TGTGCCAGCAGCAACGGACAGGGAGCCGAGCAGTACTTC
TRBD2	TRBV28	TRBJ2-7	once	CASSLWTSGSGEQYF	TGTGCCAGCAGTTTATGGACTAGCGGGAGCGGCGAGCAGTACTTC
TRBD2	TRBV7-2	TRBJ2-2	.	CASSLAGSTGELFF	TGTGCCAGCAGCCTAGCGGGATCCACCGGGGAGCTGTTTTTT
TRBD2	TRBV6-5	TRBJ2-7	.	CASRPSGTYEQYF	TGTGCCAGCAGGCCTAGCGGGACCTACGAGCAGTACTTC
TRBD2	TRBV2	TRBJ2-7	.	CASSDGGGGRRQYF	TGTGCCAGCAGTGACGGGGGCGGCGGGAGGCGGCAGTACTTC
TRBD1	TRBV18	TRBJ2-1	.	CASSPRDREVAYNEQFF	TGTGCCAGCTCACCACGTGACAGGGAAGTTGCCTACAATGAGCAGTTCTTC
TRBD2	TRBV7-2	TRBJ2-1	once	CASSLLAGNSYNEQFF	TGTGCCAGCAGCTTATTAGCGGGAAACTCCTACAATGAGCAGTTCTTC
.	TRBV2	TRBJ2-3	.	CASSFAATSEGTQYF	TGTGCCAGCAGTTTTGCGGCCACCTCGGAAGGTACGCAGTATTTT
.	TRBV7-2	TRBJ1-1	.	CASSLVPPNTEAFF	TGTGCCAGCAGCTTAGTTCCGCCAAACACTGAAGCTTTCTTT
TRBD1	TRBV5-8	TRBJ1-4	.	CASIGQGREKLFF	TGTGCCAGCATCGGACAGGGCCGGGAAAAACTGTTTTTT
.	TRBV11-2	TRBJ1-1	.	CASSLKGTEAFF	TGTGCCAGCAGCCTCAAGGGAACTGAAGCTTTCTTT
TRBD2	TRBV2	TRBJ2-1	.	CASRVGLVVPYNEQFF	TGTGCCAGCAGGGTGGGACTAGTAGTCCCCTACAATGAGCAGTTCTTC